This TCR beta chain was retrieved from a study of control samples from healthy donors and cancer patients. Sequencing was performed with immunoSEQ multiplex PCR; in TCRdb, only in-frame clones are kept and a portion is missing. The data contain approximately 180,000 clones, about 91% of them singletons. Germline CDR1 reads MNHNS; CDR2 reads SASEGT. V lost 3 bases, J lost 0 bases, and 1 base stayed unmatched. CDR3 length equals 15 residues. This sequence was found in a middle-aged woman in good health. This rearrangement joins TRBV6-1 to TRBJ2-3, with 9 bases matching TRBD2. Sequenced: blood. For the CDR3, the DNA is TGTGCCAGCAGTGACCTAGCGGGGAGCACAGATACGCAGTATTTT. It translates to CASSDLAGSTDTQYF.